The clone carrying this T cell receptor (beta chain) was counted between two and nine times. Its antigen is currently unknown. Trimming took off 7 bases at V and 3 bases at J, with 13 bases between the two ends. The CDR3 has 14 residues. The V gene's germline CDR1 is MNHEY and CDR2 SMNVEV (reference sequence). The data are from a study of early T cells in non-severe SARS-CoV-2 infection. As for the study in general: Bulk RNA isolated from unsorted whole blood underwent sequencing; chains were not paired.

Broader study findings: Anti-spike CD8 responses were favored in VDJdb matching, and private and CD4 specificities were missed.

Molecules of cDNA were individually given unique molecular identifiers that were attached to them. TCRdb processed the 5' RACE reads anew with MiXCR; each CDR3 protein has one entry. The sample shows just under 65,000 distinct CDR3 sequences, 11% of them seen only once. The receptor was isolated from an adult who was a healthcare worker with PCR-confirmed SARS-CoV-2 infection or an uninfected control (not recorded which). The chain employs TRBV27 and TRBJ1-5, with D possibly TRBD1 on 5 matching bases. The sample consisted of whole blood, taken at baseline. The CDR3 protein is CASKFGGVNQPQHF. The CDR3 DNA follows: TGTGCCAGCAAGTTTGGGGGGGTCAATCAGCCCCAGCATTTT.